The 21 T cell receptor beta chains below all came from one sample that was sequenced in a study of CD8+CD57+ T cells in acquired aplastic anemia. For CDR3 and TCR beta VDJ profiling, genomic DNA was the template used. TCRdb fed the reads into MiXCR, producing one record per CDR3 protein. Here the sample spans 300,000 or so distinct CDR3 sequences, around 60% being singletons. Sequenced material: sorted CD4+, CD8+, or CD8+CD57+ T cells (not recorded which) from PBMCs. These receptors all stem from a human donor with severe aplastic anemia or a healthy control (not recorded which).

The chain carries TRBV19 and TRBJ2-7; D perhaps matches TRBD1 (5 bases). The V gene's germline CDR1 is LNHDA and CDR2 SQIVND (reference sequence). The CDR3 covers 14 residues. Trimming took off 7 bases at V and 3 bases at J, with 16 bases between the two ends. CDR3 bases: TGTGCCAGTACCCCAGGGCAGAACCTCTACGAGCAGTACTTC. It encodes CASTPGQNLYEQYF.

The CDR3 bases are TGTGCCAGCATTATAGGGCAGTCTTTTAACTATGGCTACACCTTC. It codes for CASIIGQSFNYGYTF. The rearrangement uses TRBV5-6 and TRBJ1-2; D uncertain. V was pared by 6 bases and J by 1 base, with 16 bases between. In germline, CDR1 is SGHDT, CDR2 YYEEEE. The length of the CDR3 is 15 residues.

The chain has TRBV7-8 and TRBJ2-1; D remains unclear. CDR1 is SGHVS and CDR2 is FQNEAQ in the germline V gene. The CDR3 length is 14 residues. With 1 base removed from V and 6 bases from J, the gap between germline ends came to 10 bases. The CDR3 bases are TGTGCCAGCAGCTTAGTAAAGTGGGGCAATGAGCAGTTCTTC. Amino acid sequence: CASSLVKWGNEQFF.

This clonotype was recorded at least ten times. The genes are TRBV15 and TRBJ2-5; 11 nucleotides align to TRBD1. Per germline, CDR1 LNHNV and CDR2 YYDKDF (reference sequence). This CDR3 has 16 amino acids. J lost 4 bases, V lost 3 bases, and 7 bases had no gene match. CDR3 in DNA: TGTGCCACCAGCAGGATTACCGGGACAGGGGGAGAGACCCAGTACTTC. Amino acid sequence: CATSRITGTGGETQYF. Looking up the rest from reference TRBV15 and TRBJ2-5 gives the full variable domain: DAMVIQNPRYQVTQFGKPVTLSCSQTLNHNVMYWYQQKSSQAPKLLFHYYDKDFNNEADTPDNFQSRRPNTSFCFLDIRSPGLGDTAMYLCATSRITGTGGETQYFGPGTRLLVL.

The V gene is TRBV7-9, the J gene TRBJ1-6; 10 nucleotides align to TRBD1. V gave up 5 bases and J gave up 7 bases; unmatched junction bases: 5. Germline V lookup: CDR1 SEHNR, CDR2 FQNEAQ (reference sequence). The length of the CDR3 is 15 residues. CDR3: CASSGDRGRNSPLHF. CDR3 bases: TGTGCCAGCAGCGGCGACAGGGGGCGAAATTCACCCCTCCACTTT.

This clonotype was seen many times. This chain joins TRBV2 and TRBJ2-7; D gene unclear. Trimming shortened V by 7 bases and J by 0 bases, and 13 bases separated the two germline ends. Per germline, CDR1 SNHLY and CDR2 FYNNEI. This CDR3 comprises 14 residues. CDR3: CASISEAVSYEQYF. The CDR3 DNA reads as TGTGCCAGCATCTCAGAAGCAGTCTCCTACGAGCAGTACTTC.

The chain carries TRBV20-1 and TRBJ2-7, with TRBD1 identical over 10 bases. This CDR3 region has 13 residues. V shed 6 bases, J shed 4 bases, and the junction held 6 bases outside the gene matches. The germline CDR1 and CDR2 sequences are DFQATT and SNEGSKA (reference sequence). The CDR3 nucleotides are TGCAGTGCAAGCCCGGGACAGGGGTACGAGCAGTACTTC. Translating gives CSASPGQGYEQYF.

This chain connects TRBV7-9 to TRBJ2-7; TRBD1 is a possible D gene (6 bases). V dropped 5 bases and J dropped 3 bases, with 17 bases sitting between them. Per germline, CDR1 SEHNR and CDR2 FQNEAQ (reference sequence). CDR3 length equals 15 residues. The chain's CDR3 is CASSAIQGEGYEQYF. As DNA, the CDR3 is TGTGCCAGCAGCGCCATACAGGGAGAGGGCTACGAGCAGTACTTC.

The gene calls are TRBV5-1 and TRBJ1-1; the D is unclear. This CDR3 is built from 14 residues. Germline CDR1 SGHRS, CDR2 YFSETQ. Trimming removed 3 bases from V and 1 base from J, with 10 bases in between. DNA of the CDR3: TGCGCCAGCAGCTATACTTCCGAGAACACTGAAGCTTTCTTT. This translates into CASSYTSENTEAFF.

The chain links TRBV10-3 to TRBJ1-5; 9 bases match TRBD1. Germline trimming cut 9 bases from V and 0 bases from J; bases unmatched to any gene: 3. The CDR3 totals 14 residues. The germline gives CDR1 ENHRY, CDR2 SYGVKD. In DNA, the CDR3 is TGTGCCATACAGGACAGGGGTAGCAATCAGCCCCAGCATTTT. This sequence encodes CAIQDRGSNQPQHF.

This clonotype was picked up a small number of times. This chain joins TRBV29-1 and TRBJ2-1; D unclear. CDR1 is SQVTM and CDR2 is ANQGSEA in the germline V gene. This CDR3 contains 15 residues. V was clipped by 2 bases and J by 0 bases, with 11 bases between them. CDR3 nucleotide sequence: TGCAGCGTTGAATATGGGCAGAGCTCCTACAATGAGCAGTTCTTC. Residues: CSVEYGQSSYNEQFF.

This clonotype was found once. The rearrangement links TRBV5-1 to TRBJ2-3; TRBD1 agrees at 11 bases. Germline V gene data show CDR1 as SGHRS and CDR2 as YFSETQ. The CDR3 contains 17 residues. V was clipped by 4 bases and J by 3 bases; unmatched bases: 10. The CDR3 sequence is CASSTSGTGGATDTQYF. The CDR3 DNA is TGCGCCAGCAGCACCTCCGGGACAGGGGGAGCGACAGATACGCAGTATTTT. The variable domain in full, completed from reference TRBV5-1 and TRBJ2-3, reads KAGVTQTPRYLIKTRGQQVTLSCSPISGHRSVSWYQQTPGQGLQFLFEYFSETQRNKGNFPGRFSGRQFSNSRSEMNVSTLELGDSALYLCASSTSGTGGATDTQYFGPGTRLTVL.

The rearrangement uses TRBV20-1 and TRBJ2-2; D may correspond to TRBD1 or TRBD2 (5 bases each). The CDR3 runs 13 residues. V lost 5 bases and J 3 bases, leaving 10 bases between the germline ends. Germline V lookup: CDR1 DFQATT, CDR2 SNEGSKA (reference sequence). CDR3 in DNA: TGCAGTGCTCCTCTGGGGGACACCGGGGAGCTGTTTTTT. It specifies CSAPLGDTGELFF.

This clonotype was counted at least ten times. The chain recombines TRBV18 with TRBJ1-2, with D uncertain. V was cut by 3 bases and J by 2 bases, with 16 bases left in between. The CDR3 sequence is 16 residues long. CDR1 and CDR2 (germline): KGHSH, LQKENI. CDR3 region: CASSPLSIQENYGYTF. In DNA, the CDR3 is TGTGCCAGCTCACCCCTCTCAATTCAGGAAAACTATGGCTACACCTTC.

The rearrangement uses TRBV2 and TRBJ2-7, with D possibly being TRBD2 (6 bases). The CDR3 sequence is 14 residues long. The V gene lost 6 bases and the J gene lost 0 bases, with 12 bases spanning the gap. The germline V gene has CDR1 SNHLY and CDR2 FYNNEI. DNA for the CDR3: TGTGCCAGCAGCTTTGGGCGGGACTCCTACGAGCAGTACTTC. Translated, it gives CASSFGRDSYEQYF.

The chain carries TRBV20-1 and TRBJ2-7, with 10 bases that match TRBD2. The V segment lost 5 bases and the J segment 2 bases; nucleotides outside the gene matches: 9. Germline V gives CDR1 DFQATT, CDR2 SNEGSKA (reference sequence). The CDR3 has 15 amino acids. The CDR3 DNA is TGCAGTGCTGCTACTAGCGGGGATAAAACCTACGAGCAGTACTTC. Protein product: CSAATSGDKTYEQYF.

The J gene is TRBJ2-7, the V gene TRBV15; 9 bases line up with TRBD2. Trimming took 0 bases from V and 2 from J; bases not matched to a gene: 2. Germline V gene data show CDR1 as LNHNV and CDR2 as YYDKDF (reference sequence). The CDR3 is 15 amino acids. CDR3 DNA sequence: TGTGCCACCAGCAGAGAACCTAGCGGGACCTACGAGCAGTACTTC. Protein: CATSREPSGTYEQYF.

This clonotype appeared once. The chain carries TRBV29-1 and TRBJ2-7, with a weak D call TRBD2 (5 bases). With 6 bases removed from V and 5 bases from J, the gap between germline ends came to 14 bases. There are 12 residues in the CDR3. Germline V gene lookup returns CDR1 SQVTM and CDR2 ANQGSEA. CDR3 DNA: TGCAGCGTCTTACACGGGGTGAACGAGCAGTACTTC. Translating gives CSVLHGVNEQYF.

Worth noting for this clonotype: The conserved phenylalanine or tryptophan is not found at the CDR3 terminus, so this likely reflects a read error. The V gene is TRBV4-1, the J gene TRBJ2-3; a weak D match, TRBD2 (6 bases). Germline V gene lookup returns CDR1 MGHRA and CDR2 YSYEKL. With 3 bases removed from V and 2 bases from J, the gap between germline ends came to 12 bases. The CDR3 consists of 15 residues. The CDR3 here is CASSHSGGLTDTQYV. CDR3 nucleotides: TGCGCCAGCAGCCACTCCGGGGGACTCACAGATACGCAGTATGTT.

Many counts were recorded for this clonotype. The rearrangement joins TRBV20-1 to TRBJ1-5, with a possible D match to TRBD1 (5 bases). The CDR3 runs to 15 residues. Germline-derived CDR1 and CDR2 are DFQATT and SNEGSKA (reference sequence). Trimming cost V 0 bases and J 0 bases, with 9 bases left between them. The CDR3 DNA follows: TGCAGTGCTAGAGATGGCAGGGTTAGCAATCAGCCCCAGCATTTT. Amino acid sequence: CSARDGRVSNQPQHF.

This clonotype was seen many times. CDR3 sequence (DNA): TGTGCCAGCAGACGGACTAGCGGGGGGATCTACGAGCAGTACTTC. This sequence encodes CASRRTSGGIYEQYF. The genes are TRBV6-5 and TRBJ2-7; 14 nucleotides match TRBD2. This CDR3 has 15 residues. The germline V gene has CDR1 MNHEY and CDR2 SVGAGI. After removal of 6 bases from V and 3 bases from J, the junction contained 4 bases not matched to a gene.